This TCR beta chain was captured in a study of blood T cell repertoires in COVID-19 (dated by TCRdb to the early 2020s). With regard to the full study: Samples from collaborators originated in the United States, Italy and Spain and spanned both the acute and convalescent phases of COVID-19. The prospective study material was composed of cDNA or gDNA derived from T cells, B-cell-depleted T cells, or PBMCs. The dataset comprised deeply sampled blood TCRbeta repertoires from subjects exposed to, actively infected with, or recovered from COVID-19. A freely available public database, intended as a resource for researchers studying the immune response to SARS-CoV-2, is where the repertoires were released. The samples were drawn from the first 160 participants of the ongoing ImmuneRACE study and from 950 to 1,500 subjects provided by 6 global collaborators. Sample metadata almost always included a de-identified subject ID, COVID-19 status, age in years and sex. HLA class I and class II types, where available, came from metadata supplied by the sample provider rather than from assay-based typing. Broad study findings and their caveats: How much clinical and demographic metadata was included differed by source and by participant, and the metadata was provided uncurated.

Whole blood was collected in K2EDTA tubes by collaborating institutions according to the institutions' own protocols. For TCRbeta analysis, collaborator samples were shipped as frozen whole blood, as isolated PBMCs, or as DNA extracted from either sample type. Details on this clone: Its antigen target is currently unknown. Base qualities are not recorded, but no much larger clone differs from it by a single base.

Including the terminal cysteine and phenylalanine, the CDR3 comprises 16 residues. Only the CDR3 part of the read is kept: 48 bases, read in frame from the first base. The germline V gene sets CDR1 to SGHRS and CDR2 to YFSETQ. Trimming costs V 4 bases and J 4 bases, and their ends lie 17 bases apart. The immunoSEQ Assay, a bias-controlled multiplex PCR, was used to amplify TCRbeta CDR3 regions from genomic DNA. In the source study's methods: Nucleated cell counts per sample were estimated from amplification of reference gene primers within the assay. To quantify the absolute abundance of each unique TCRbeta CDR3 rearrangement, sequence reads were collapsed and filtered. Productive Simpson clonality was computed per sample as the square root of Simpson's diversity index over productive rearrangements. TCRdb provides this immuneACCESS table in a form limited to in-frame rearrangements. Some clones are lacking; in checked studies, under half of them reflect an unresolved V gene, and why the rest are absent is not known. V and J calls and clone size are those listed in that table; D and trimming were worked out from the DNA. This sample holds around 160,000 clones; almost 85% were observed only once. Jointly, the top ten make up about 15% of the sample.

This TCR derives from a human donor with acute or convalescent COVID-19. The donor label of this sample is uncertain. The chain couples TRBV5-1 to TRBJ1-4; the D segment could be TRBD1, given 6 matching bases. Sequencing was carried out using peripheral blood. The bases read TGCGCCAGCAGCCTCAGAACAGGGATCGGTAATGAAAAACTGTTTTTT. Translated, it reads CASSLRTGIGNEKLFF.